This T cell receptor beta chain comes out of a study of post-analysis software for immune sequencing data. Study context: Included courses were relapsing-remitting and secondary progressive multiple sclerosis; progressive-relapsing multiple sclerosis was also included.

Tagging with unique molecular identifiers was a feature of the TCR beta cDNA libraries. Via MiXCR, TCRdb re-called the PCR reads, giving one row per CDR3 protein. Among around 400,000 distinct CDR3 sequences listed, 30% to 40% were seen once. To note about this clonotype: The antigen is unknown.

CDR1 and CDR2 from the germline V gene are SGHTA and FQGTGA. Trimming removed 3 bases from V and 0 bases from J, with 10 bases in between. The CDR3 loop spans 15 amino acids. The study's findings and limits: Patients showed TRBV5-6, TRBV5-1 and TRBV20-1 among 4 or 5 TRBV segments more frequent than in controls. When the samples were clustered directly with F measure, those that had been prepared in the same batch showed strong co-clustering.

The sample comprised blood. V is TRBV7-3 and J is TRBJ2-3; D possibly corresponds to TRBD2 (5 bases). This clonotype was obtained from a girl between 2 and 10 years old with multiple sclerosis. The CDR3: CASSFRGTSTDTQYF. The CDR3 coding sequence is TGTGCCAGCAGCTTCCGGGGTACTAGCACAGATACGCAGTATTTT.